A single sample is the source of the 22 T cell receptor beta chains below, sequenced in a study of cytotoxic CD8 clonotypes in ibrutinib-treated CLL. Some clones are missing from TCRdb's copy, which holds only in-frame ones; the method was immunoSEQ multiplex PCR. The table includes 45,000 to 50,000 clones, around half detected once. The specimen comprised PBMCs, sampled after 12 months of ibrutinib treatment. The receptors originated from a human donor with chronic lymphocytic leukemia.

The chain joins TRBV5-1 to TRBJ2-3; 7 bases are a match to TRBD1. Germline V gives CDR1 SGHRS, CDR2 YFSETQ. The V and J ends lost 3 bases and 2 bases, in that order; junction bases with no gene match: 6. The CDR3 length is 15 residues. In nucleotides, the CDR3 is TGCGCCAGCAGCTCCGGGACAGTGAACACAGATACGCAGTATTTT. Translated: CASSSGTVNTDTQYF.

Many counts were recorded for this clone. The CDR3 DNA is TGTGCCAGCAAGAAACAGGGTCACTATGGCTACACCTTC. Translating it yields CASKKQGHYGYTF. The chain recombines TRBV6-1 with TRBJ1-2; the D gene is possibly TRBD1 (6 bases). CDR1 MNHNS and CDR2 SASEGT come from the germline V gene. Trimming shortened V by 7 bases and J by 3 bases, and 12 bases separated the two germline ends. The CDR3 spans 13 residues.

This sequence joins TRBV27 and TRBJ2-2; D is uncertain. V was pared by 6 bases and J by 1 base, with 6 bases between. CDR1 is MNHEY, CDR2 SMNVEV, per germline (reference sequence). This CDR3 region has 13 residues. DNA of the CDR3: TGTGCCAGCAGGAGCGTGAACACCGGGGAGCTGTTTTTT. It specifies CASRSVNTGELFF.

This clone was seen only a few times. Other DNA sequences of this sample code for an identical CDR3. The genes are TRBV6-4 and TRBJ1-4, with a weak D call TRBD1 (5 bases). V was clipped by 8 bases and J by 5 bases, with 12 bases between them. Germline V lookup: CDR1 MRHNA, CDR2 SNTAGT. The CDR3 runs 13 residues. The CDR3 is CASSRGPNEKLFF. The DNA for the CDR3 is TGTGCCAGCTCTCGGGGACCGAATGAAAAACTGTTTTTT.

This clone was counted only a few times. The rearrangement links TRBV5-4 to TRBJ2-3; 9 bases fit TRBD2. Per germline, CDR1 SGHNT and CDR2 YYREEE (reference sequence). This CDR3 is built from 15 residues. J was trimmed by 5 bases and V by 0 bases; bases with no gene match: 4. The CDR3, as DNA: TGTGCCAGCAGCTTGGGAAGCGGGAGGCTAGATACGCAGTATTTT. Its translation: CASSLGSGRLDTQYF.

The chain recombines TRBV2 with TRBJ2-1; 8 positions match TRBD2. In germline, CDR1 is SNHLY, CDR2 FYNNEI. CDR3 length: 13 amino acids. Trimming cost V 4 bases and J 7 bases; bases outside gene matches: 3. Written as DNA, the CDR3 is TGTGCCAGCAGTGGTAGCGGGAAGAATGAGCAGTTCTTC. This translates into CASSGSGKNEQFF.

There are a few counts of this clone. The chain combines TRBV6-1 with TRBJ2-7; D is ambiguous. Germline CDR1 is MNHNS and CDR2 is SASEGT. The V end was cut by 5 bases, the J end by 0 bases, with 14 bases between. The CDR3 is 15 amino acids. The CDR3 is CASSPQRRSSYEQYF. In DNA, the CDR3 is TGTGCCAGCAGTCCCCAGCGAAGGAGCTCCTACGAGCAGTACTTC.

The chain's CDR3 is CASSLMREKLYNEQFF. CDR3 DNA: TGTGCCAGCAGCTTGATGCGGGAGAAACTCTACAATGAGCAGTTCTTC. The chain has TRBV5-6 and TRBJ2-1, with 7 bases lining up with TRBD2. The germline CDR1 and CDR2 sequences are SGHDT and YYEEEE. V was pared by 1 base and J by 3 bases, with 7 bases of the junction left unmatched. The CDR3 is made up of 16 amino acids.

The rearrangement uses TRBV28 and TRBJ1-2, with D possibly being TRBD1 (6 bases). The CDR3 is made up of 14 amino acids. Germline-derived CDR1 and CDR2 are MDHEN and SYDVKM. V was cut by 6 bases and J by 4 bases, with 15 bases left in between. In DNA, the CDR3 is TGTGCCAGCAGAACGACCGGGACATCCTATGGCTACACCTTC. It yields the protein CASRTTGTSYGYTF.

The chain has TRBV30 and TRBJ1-5, with TRBD1 matching over 8 bases. CDR1 is GTSNPN and CDR2 is SVGIG in the germline V gene (reference sequence). The CDR3 has 14 amino acids. V lost 3 bases and J lost 2; bases outside the gene matches: 3. The chain's CDR3 is CAWSPDRGNQPQHF. The DNA for the CDR3 is TGTGCCTGGAGCCCGGACAGGGGCAATCAGCCCCAGCATTTT. The complete variable domain, with remaining parts taken from reference TRBV30 and TRBJ1-5, reads SQTIHQWPATLVQPVGSPLSLECTVEGTSNPNLYWYRQAAGRGLQLLFYSVGIGQISSEVPQNLSASRPQDRQFILSSKKLLLSDSGFYLCAWSPDRGNQPQHFGDGTRLSIL.

This clone was picked up one time. The CDR3 here is CASSPPGSYQPQHF. The CDR3, as DNA: TGTGCCAGCAGCCCCCCCGGAAGCTATCAGCCCCAGCATTTT. V usage is TRBV5-6 and J usage is TRBJ1-5; D remains ambiguous. The CDR3 length is 14 residues. Trimming left V 4 bases short and J 5 bases short, with 13 bases between. The V gene's germline CDR1 is SGHDT and CDR2 YYEEEE. The entire variable domain, with the rest obtained from reference TRBV5-6 and TRBJ1-5, is as follows: DAGVTQSPTHLIKTRGQQVTLRCSPKSGHDTVSWYQQALGQGPQFIFQYYEEEERQRGNFPDRFSGHQFPNYSSELNVNALLLGDSALYLCASSPPGSYQPQHFGDGTRLSIL.

This clone appeared many times. The chain has TRBV13 and TRBJ2-5; 9 bases are shared with TRBD2. With 5 bases clipped from V and 6 bases from J, the junction kept 13 bases outside the gene matches. The CDR3 is made up of 16 amino acids. Germline V gives CDR1 PRHDT, CDR2 FYEKMQ (reference sequence). The DNA of the CDR3 is TGTGCCAGCAGCGTAGCCCCGAGAGCGGGAGGACAGACCCAGTACTTC. Translated: CASSVAPRAGGQTQYF.

This clone was detected many times. The chain links TRBV5-4 to TRBJ2-5; 10 nucleotides align to TRBD2. Per the germline V gene, CDR1 is SGHNT and CDR2 is YYREEE (reference sequence). The CDR3 contains 14 residues. V shed 3 bases, J shed 4 bases, and the junction held 3 bases outside the gene matches. The CDR3 DNA reads TGTGCCAGCAGCTGGCTAGCGGGAGCAGAGACCCAGTACTTC. Translation: CASSWLAGAETQYF.

The CDR3 sequence is CSVEVTGGTEAFF. The CDR3 DNA is TGCAGCGTTGAGGTGACAGGGGGGACTGAAGCTTTCTTT. The gene calls are TRBV29-1 and TRBJ1-1, with 9 bases lining up with TRBD1. Germline trimming cut 3 bases from V and 5 bases from J; bases unmatched to any gene: 4. The CDR3 extends over 13 amino acids. Germline CDR1 SQVTM, CDR2 ANQGSEA.

V gene TRBV6-5 combines with J gene TRBJ1-5; no reliable D call. Trimming took 4 bases from V and 0 from J, leaving 13 bases between them. The CDR3 has 16 residues. CDR1 and CDR2 (germline): MNHEY, SVGAGI. CDR3 DNA: TGTGCCAGCAGTTCTCAGCGGCGATATAGCAATCAGCCCCAGCATTTT. Translating it yields CASSSQRRYSNQPQHF.

The J gene is TRBJ2-1, the V gene TRBV29-1; 9 positions agree with TRBD2. Germline values: CDR1 SQVTM, CDR2 ANQGSEA. The J segment lost 7 bases and the V segment lost 6 bases, leaving 16 bases of the junction unmatched. The CDR3 is 16 amino acids. In DNA, the CDR3 is TGCAGCGTCTCACCCCCGCTAGCGGGACGGGGGAATGAGCAGTTCTTC. This gives the protein CSVSPPLAGRGNEQFF.

V gene TRBV5-1 combines with J gene TRBJ2-1, with 9 bases identical to TRBD1. CDR1 and CDR2 from the germline V gene are SGHRS and YFSETQ. The CDR3 consists of 16 residues. The V gene end was trimmed by 0 bases and the J gene end by 9 bases; junction bases not matched to a gene: 10. The CDR3 nucleotides read TGCGCCAGCAGCTTGGCCGGGACAGGGTTAATAGGTGAGCAGTTCTTC. It yields the protein CASSLAGTGLIGEQFF. The variable domain in full, completed from reference TRBV5-1 and TRBJ2-1, reads KAGVTQTPRYLIKTRGQQVTLSCSPISGHRSVSWYQQTPGQGLQFLFEYFSETQRNKGNFPGRFSGRQFSNSRSEMNVSTLELGDSALYLCASSLAGTGLIGEQFFGPGTRLTVL.

The chain links TRBV18 to TRBJ2-5; no firm D call. V lost 0 bases and J lost 3, with 5 bases in between. There are 13 residues in the CDR3. Germline lookup yields CDR1 KGHSH and CDR2 LQKENI. CDR3 DNA: TGTGCCAGCTCACCACCGTCGGAAGAGACCCAGTACTTC. It translates to CASSPPSEETQYF.

This chain joins TRBV5-6 and TRBJ2-1, with D possibly matching TRBD1 (6 bases). Looked up from germline, CDR1 is SGHDT and CDR2 is YYEEEE. The CDR3 sequence is 16 residues long. Trimming took off 4 bases at V and 3 bases at J, with 17 bases between the two ends. CDR3 region: CASSILQGFIYNEQFF. DNA for the CDR3: TGTGCCAGCAGCATACTACAGGGTTTCATCTACAATGAGCAGTTCTTC.

There are a few counts of this clone. V is TRBV5-4 and J is TRBJ1-2, with 7 bases that match TRBD1. CDR1 SGHNT and CDR2 YYREEE come from the germline V gene (reference sequence). The CDR3 loop spans 14 amino acids. V trimming: 0 bases; J trimming: 8 bases; junction bases outside the gene matches: 7. The DNA for the CDR3 is TGTGCCAGCAGCTTGGACGGCAGGGGGGAGGGCTACACCTTC. Amino acids: CASSLDGRGEGYTF.

The rearrangement uses TRBV7-2 and TRBJ2-1, with 10 nucleotides matching TRBD2. Germline V CDR1 and CDR2: SGHTA, FQGNSA. V gave up 5 bases and J gave up 6 bases; unmatched junction bases: 10. The CDR3 loop spans 16 amino acids. Written as DNA, the CDR3 is TGTGCCAGCAGCCCACTAGCGGGGCCACGAGGCAATGAGCAGTTCTTC. This encodes CASSPLAGPRGNEQFF.

This clone was detected only a few times. The V call is TRBV5-1, the J call TRBJ1-1; D call uncertain. Per the germline V gene, CDR1 is SGHRS and CDR2 is YFSETQ. V was cut by 2 bases and J by 2 bases, with 4 bases left in between. CDR3 length: 12 amino acids. The CDR3 loop is CASSFGNTEAFF. The CDR3 DNA reads as TGCGCCAGCAGCTTTGGTAACACTGAAGCTTTCTTT. The full variable domain, rest sourced from reference TRBV5-1 and TRBJ1-1, is KAGVTQTPRYLIKTRGQQVTLSCSPISGHRSVSWYQQTPGQGLQFLFEYFSETQRNKGNFPGRFSGRQFSNSRSEMNVSTLELGDSALYLCASSFGNTEAFFGQGTRLTVV.